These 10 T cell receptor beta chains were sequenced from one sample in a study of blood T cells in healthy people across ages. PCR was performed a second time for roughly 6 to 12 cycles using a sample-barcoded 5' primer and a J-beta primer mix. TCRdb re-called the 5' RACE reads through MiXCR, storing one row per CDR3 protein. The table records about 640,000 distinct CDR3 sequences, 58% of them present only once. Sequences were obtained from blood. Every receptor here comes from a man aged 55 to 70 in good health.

In DNA form, the CDR3 reads TGTGCCAGCAGCGAAGGGACAGGGGGAGATCAGCCCCAGCATTTT. Translation gives CASSEGTGGDQPQHF. The rearrangement uses TRBV13 and TRBJ1-5; 11 bases match TRBD1. Germline values: CDR1 PRHDT, CDR2 FYEKMQ (reference sequence). The ends lost 5 bases at V and 5 bases at J; junction bases unmatched: 5. This CDR3 region has 15 residues. Full variable domain (missing parts from reference TRBV13 and TRBJ1-5): AAGVIQSPRHLIKEKRETATLKCYPIPRHDTVYWYQQGPGQDPQFLISFYEKMQSDKGSIPDRFSAQQFSDYHSELNMSSLELGDSALYFCASSEGTGGDQPQHFGDGTRLSIL.

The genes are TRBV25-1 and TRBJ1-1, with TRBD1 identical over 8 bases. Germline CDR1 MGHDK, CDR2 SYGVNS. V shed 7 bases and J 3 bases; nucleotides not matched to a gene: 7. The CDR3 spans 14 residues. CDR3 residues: CASTQTDRDTEAFF. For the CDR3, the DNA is TGTGCCAGCACCCAAACGGACAGGGACACTGAAGCTTTCTTT.

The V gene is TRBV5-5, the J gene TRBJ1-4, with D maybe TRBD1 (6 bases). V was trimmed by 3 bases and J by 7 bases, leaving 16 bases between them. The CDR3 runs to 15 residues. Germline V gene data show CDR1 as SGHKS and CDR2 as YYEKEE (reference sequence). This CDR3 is CASSSPGRGREKLFF. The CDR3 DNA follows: TGTGCCAGCAGCTCCCCGGGCAGGGGACGTGAAAAACTGTTTTTT.

The CDR3 region has the DNA TGTGCCAGCAGTAAGACAGGGCAGGATTCACCCCTCCACTTT. Protein product: CASSKTGQDSPLHF. This rearrangement joins TRBV2 to TRBJ1-6; 7 nucleotides match TRBD1. Trimming at V came to 5 bases and at J to 8 bases, leaving 6 bases not matched to a gene. The germline gives CDR1 SNHLY, CDR2 FYNNEI. The CDR3 is made up of 14 amino acids. Complete variable domain (other parts from reference TRBV2 and TRBJ1-6): EPEVTQTPSHQVTQMGQEVILRCVPISNHLYFYWYRQILGQKVEFLVSFYNNEISEKSEIFDDQFSVERPDGSNFTLKIRSTKLEDSAMYFCASSKTGQDSPLHFGNGTRLTVT.

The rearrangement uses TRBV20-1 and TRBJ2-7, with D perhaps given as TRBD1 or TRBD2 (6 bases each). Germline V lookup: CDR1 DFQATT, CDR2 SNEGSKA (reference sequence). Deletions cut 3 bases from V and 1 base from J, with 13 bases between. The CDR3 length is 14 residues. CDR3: CSARAGTRSYEQYF. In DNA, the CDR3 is TGCAGTGCTAGGGCGGGGACAAGATCCTACGAGCAGTACTTC.

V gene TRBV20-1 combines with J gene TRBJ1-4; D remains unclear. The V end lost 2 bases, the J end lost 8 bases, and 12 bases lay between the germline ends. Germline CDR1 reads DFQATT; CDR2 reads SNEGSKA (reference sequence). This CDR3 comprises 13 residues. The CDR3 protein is CSARPISAEKLFF. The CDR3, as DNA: TGCAGTGCTAGACCGATCTCGGCGGAAAAACTGTTTTTT.

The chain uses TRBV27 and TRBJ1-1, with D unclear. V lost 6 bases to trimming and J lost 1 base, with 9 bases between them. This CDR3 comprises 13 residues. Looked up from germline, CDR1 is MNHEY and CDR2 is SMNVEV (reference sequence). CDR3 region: CASSQKANTEAFF. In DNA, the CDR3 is TGTGCCAGCAGCCAGAAGGCGAACACTGAAGCTTTCTTT.

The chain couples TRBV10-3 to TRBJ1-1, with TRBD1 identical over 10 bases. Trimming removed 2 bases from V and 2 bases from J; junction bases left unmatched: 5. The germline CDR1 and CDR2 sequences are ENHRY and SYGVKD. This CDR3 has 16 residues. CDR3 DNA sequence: TGTGCCATCAGTGAGGACAGGGGGCAAAGAAACACTGAAGCTTTCTTT. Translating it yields CAISEDRGQRNTEAFF.

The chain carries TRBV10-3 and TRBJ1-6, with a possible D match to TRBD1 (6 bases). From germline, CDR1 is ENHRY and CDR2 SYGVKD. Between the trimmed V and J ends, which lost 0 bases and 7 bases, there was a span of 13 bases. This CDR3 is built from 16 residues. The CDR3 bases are TGTGCCATCAGTGAGTCGAGTGGGGGCGAAAATTCACCCCTCCACTTT. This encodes CAISESSGGENSPLHF.

The CDR3 spells CASSPQGLYQETQYF. Here the CDR3 DNA reads TGTGCCAGCAGCCCACAGGGCTTGTACCAAGAGACCCAGTACTTC. The rearrangement joins TRBV6-5 to TRBJ2-5; the D gene is possibly TRBD1 (6 bases). V was pared by 6 bases and J by 0 bases, with 14 bases between. CDR1 and CDR2 from the germline V gene are MNHEY and SVGAGI. This CDR3 has 15 residues.